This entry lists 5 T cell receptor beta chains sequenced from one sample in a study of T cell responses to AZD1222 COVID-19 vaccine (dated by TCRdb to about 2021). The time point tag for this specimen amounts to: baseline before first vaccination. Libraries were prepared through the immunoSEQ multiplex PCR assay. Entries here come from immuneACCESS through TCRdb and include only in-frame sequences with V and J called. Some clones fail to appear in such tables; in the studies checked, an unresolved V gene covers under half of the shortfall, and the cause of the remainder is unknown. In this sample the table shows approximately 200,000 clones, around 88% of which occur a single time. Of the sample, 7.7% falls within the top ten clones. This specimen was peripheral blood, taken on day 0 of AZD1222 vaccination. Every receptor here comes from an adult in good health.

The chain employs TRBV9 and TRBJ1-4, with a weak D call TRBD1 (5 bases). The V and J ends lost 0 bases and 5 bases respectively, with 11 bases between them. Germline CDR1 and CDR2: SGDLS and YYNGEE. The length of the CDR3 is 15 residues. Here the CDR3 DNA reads TGTGCCAGCAGCGTAGAAGGGGTCCCAAATGAAAAACTGTTTTTT. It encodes CASSVEGVPNEKLFF. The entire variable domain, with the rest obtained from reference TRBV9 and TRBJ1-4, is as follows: DSGVTQTPKHLITATGQRVTLRCSPRSGDLSVYWYQQSLDQGLQFLIQYYNGEERAKGNILERFSAQQFPDLHSELNLSSLELGDSALYFCASSVEGVPNEKLFFGSGTQLSVL.

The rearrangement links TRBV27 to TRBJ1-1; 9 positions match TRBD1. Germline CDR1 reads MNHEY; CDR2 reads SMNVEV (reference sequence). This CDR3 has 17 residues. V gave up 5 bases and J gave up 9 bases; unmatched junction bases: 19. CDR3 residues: CASSRWMGQGYGSKAFF. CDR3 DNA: TGTGCCAGCAGTCGGTGGATGGGACAGGGTTATGGGTCAAAAGCTTTCTTT.

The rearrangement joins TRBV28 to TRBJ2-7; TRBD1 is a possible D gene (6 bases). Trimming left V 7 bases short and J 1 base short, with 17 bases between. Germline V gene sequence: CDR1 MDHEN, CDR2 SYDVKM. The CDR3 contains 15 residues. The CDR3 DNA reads TGTGCCAGCACCCATACCCTGGACAGATCCTACGAGCAGTACTTC. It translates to CASTHTLDRSYEQYF. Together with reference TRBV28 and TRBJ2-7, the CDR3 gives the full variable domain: DVKVTQSSRYLVKRTGEKVFLECVQDMDHENMFWYRQDPGLGLRLIYFSYDVKMKEKGDIPEGYSVSREKKERFSLILESASTNQTSMYLCASTHTLDRSYEQYFGPGTRLTVT.

The CDR3 spells CASSQEGLAGTTDTQYF. The CDR3 nucleotides are TGCGCCAGCAGCCAAGAGGGACTAGCGGGGACCACAGATACGCAGTATTTT. V and J are TRBV4-1 and TRBJ2-3; 13 nucleotides match TRBD2. There are 17 residues in the CDR3. Per the germline V gene, CDR1 is MGHRA and CDR2 is YSYEKL. J lost 2 bases, V lost 0 bases, and 2 bases had no gene match.

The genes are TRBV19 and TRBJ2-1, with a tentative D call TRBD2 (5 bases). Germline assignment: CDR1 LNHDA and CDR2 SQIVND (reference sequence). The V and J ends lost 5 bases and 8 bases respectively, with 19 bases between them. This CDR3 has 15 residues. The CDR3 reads CASSLPGVVGDEQFF. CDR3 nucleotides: TGTGCCAGTAGTCTTCCCGGGGTAGTGGGCGATGAGCAGTTCTTC.